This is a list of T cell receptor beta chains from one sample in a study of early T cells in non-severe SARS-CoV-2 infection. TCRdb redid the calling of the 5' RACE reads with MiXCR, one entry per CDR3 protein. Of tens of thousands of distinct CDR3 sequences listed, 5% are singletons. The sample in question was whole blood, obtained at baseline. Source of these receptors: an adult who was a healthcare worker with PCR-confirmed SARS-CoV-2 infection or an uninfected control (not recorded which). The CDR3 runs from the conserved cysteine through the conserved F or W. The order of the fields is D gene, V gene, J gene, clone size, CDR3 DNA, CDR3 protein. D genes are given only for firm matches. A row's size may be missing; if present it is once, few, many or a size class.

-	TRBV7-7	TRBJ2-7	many	TGTGCCAGCAGCCTCGGGGGGCCGGACGAGCAGTACTTC	CASSLGGPDEQYF
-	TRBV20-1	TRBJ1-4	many	TGCAGTGCTGGGAGGGGCGACACCAAAGGCTCTTTT	CSAGRGDTKGSF
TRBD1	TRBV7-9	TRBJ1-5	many	TGTGCCAGCAGCTTAGGTCGGGGACAGGGGTATCAGCCCCAGCATTTT	CASSLGRGQGYQPQHF
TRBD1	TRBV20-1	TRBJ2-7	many	TGCAGTGCTAGTAACAGGGACAGGGGTGGAGAGCAGTACTTC	CSASNRDRGGEQYF
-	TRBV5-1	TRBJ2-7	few	TGCGCCAGCAGCGGGGGCGCCACTTCATCCGAGCAGTACTTC	CASSGGATSSEQYF
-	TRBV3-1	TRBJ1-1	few	TGTGCCAGCAGCCCCGCCAGGGGAAACACTGAAGCTTTCTTT	CASSPARGNTEAFF
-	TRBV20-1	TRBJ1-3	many	TGCAGTGCTAGAGACCGACCCAACTCTGGAAACACCATATATTTT	CSARDRPNSGNTIYF
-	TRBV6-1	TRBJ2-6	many	TGTGCCAGCAGTGAAGCGCCCGGCTCTGGGGCCAACGTCCTGACTTTC	CASSEAPGSGANVLTF
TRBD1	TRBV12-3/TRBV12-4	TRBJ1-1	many	TGTGCCAGCAGCCCGACAGGGATCCTCACTGAAGCTTTCTTT	CASSPTGILTEAFF
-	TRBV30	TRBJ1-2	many	TGTGCCTGGAGCCGGACAGACAAAAACTATGGCTACACCTTC	CAWSRTDKNYGYTF
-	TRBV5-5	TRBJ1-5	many	TGTGCCAGCAGCCCTACTAATACAGGGCAGAATCAGCCCCAGCATTTT	CASSPTNTGQNQPQHF
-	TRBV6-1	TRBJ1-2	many	TGTGCCAGCAGTGAAGGAGGGGCAGGGTTGTCGTCTGGCGGCTACACCTTC	CASSEGGAGLSSGGYTF
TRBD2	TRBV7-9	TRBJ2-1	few	TGTGCCAGCAGCCCGCGGACTAGCGGAGGGGCGGAGCAGTTCTTC	CASSPRTSGGAEQFF
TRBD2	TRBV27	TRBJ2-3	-	TGTGCCAGCAGTCCCCGGAGTAGCGGGGCCCGGGGAAATACGCAGTATTTT	CASSPRSSGARGNTQYF
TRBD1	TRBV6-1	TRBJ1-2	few	TGTGCCAGCAGTGGCAGGGACAGGGGGCTGAGCTATGGCTACACCTTC	CASSGRDRGLSYGYTF
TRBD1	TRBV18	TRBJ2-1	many	TGTGCCAGCACACCACAGGGGGGTAGCTCCTACAATGAGCAGTTCTTC	CASTPQGGSSYNEQFF
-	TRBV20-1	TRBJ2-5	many	TGCAGTGCTAGTACAGACCAAGAGACCCAGTACTTC	CSASTDQETQYF
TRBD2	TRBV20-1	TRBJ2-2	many	TGCAGTGCCTTAAGCGGGAGCGGGACCGGGGAGCTGTTTTTT	CSALSGSGTGELFF
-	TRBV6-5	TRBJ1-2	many	TGTGCCAGCGGCTCACAGCCGACCGAGAACTATGGCTACACCTTC	CASGSQPTENYGYTF
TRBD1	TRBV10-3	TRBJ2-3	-	TGTGCCATCAGTGAGGACAGGGGGAGGGATACGCAGTATTTT	CAISEDRGRDTQYF
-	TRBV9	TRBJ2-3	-	TGTGCCAGCAGCGTCCCTCAGGGACGCACAGATACGCAGTATTTT	CASSVPQGRTDTQYF
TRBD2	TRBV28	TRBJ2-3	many	TGTGCCAGCAGTTTCCCCGGGACTAGCGGCACAGATACGCAGTATTTT	CASSFPGTSGTDTQYF
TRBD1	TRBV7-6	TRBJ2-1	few	TGTGCCAGCAGTCGGGACAGTCCTATCAATGAGCAGTTCTTC	CASSRDSPINEQFF
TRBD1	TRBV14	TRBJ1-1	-	TGTGCCAGCAGCCAAGCAGGACAGGGCAGGGGGAACACTGAAGCTTTCTTT	CASSQAGQGRGNTEAFF
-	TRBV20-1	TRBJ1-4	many	TGCAGTGCTAGTTCCCAGGGTCGGGCTAATGAAAAACTGTTTTTT	CSASSQGRANEKLFF
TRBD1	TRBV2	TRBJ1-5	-	TGTGCCAGCAGCCCGGACAGGGGCCGGGGCAATCAGCCCCAGCATTTT	CASSPDRGRGNQPQHF
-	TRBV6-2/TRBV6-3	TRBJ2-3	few	TGTGCCAGCAGTGGGCGGGACTCCCGGCCAGATACGCAGTATTTT	CASSGRDSRPDTQYF
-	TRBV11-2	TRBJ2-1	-	TGTGCCAGCAGCTTCACGAATGAGCAGTTCTTC	CASSFTNEQFF
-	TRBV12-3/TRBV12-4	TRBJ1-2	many	TGTGCCAGCACTACAATTGCGAATCGTGACTATGGCTACACCTTC	CASTTIANRDYGYTF
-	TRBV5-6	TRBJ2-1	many	TGTGCCAGCAGCTTGATCTACAATGAGCAGTTCTTC	CASSLIYNEQFF
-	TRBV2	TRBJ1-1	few	TGTGCCAGCAGTTTCGGGGGAGTGGGGACTGAAGCTTTCTTT	CASSFGGVGTEAFF
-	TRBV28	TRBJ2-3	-	TGTGCCAGCAGTTACACGTTCACAGATACGCAGTATTTT	CASSYTFTDTQYF
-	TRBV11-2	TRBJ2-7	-	TGTGCCAGCAGCTTAGCGAGGCAGGAACACTCCTACGAGCAGTACTTC	CASSLARQEHSYEQYF
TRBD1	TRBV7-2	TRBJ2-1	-	TGTGCCAGCAGCTTAGTTAGGGACAGGGGAGGAGTTAATGAGCAGTTCTTC	CASSLVRDRGGVNEQFF